This T cell receptor beta chain is from a study of T-cell reconstitution after alpha-beta-depleted transplantation in children (dated by TCRdb to the mid-2010s). General notes on the study: Using TCR repertoire profiling, the study quantitatively followed how T-cell immune reconstitution unfolded in children after TCRalphabeta/CD19-depleted allogeneic hematopoietic cell transplantation.

The sample holds a few counts of this clonotype. Its antigen remains undetermined. Base qualities are missing; no much larger clone stands one base away. The CDR3 measures 13 amino acids from cysteine to phenylalanine. Of the read, only the CDR3 DNA is kept; its 39 bases are in frame from base 1. Based on the germline V gene (reference sequence), the CDR1 and CDR2 sequences are SEHNR and FQNEAQ. Ends trimmed: V by 5 bases, J by 8 bases; bases unmatched to a gene: 8. The library was built by means of PCR. The sample was run on an Illumina HiSeq 2500. TCR library preparation used molecular barcoding, with unique molecular identifiers applied to normalize quantification of the TCRbeta repertoire. TCRdb applied fastp at Q25 and MiXCR to the public reads, then kept only in-frame beta chains. Identical CDR3 proteins give one entry, which carries the most common genes and DNA. For this sample the table gives 400,000 to 500,000 distinct CDR3 sequences, of which 11% were detected only once. The ten biggest clones cover roughly 5.5% of the sample.

Recombination connected TRBV7-9 to TRBJ1-2, and 7 junction bases match TRBD1. The source material was PBMCs from the stem cell graft donor, sampled from the stem cell graft. This TCR derives from a human donor who donated a stem cell graft to a child with acute myeloid leukemia. The base sequence is TGTGCCAGCAGCCGGAGACAGGGTACGGGCTACACCTTC. It encodes CASSRRQGTGYTF.